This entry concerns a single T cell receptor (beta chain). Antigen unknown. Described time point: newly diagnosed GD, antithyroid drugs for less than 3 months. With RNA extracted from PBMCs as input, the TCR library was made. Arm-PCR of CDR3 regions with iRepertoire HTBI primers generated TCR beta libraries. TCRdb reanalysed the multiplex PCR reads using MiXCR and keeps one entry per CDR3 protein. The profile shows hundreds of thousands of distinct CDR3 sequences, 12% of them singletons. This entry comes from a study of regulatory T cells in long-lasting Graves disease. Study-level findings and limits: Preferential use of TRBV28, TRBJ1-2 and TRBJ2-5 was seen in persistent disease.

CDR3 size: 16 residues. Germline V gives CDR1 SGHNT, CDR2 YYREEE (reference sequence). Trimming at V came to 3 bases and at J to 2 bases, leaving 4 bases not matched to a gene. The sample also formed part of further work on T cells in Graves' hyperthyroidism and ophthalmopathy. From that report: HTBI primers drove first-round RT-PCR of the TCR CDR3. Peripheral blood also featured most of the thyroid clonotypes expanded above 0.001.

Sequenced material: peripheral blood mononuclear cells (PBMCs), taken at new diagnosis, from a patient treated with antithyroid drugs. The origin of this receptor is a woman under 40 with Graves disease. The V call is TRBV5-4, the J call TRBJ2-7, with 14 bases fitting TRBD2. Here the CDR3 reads CASSSGLAGGPYEQYF. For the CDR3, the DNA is TGTGCCAGCAGCTCCGGACTAGCGGGAGGCCCCTACGAGCAGTACTTC.